A single sample is the source of the 18 T cell receptor beta chains below, sequenced in a study of T cell clones after liver transplantation. Libraries were prepared by immunoSEQ multiplex PCR; TCRdb keeps only in-frame clonotypes and omits some of them. The sample yields 99,000 or so clones, more than 75% seen once. The specimen comprised CD4+ T cells from blood, sampled before liver transplant. These receptors all stem from a human donor who received a liver transplant.

This clone showed up just a few times. The chain links TRBV27 to TRBJ2-7; TRBD1 might be the D (6 bases). Per germline, CDR1 MNHEY and CDR2 SMNVEV (reference sequence). V was cut by 4 bases and J by 0 bases, with 16 bases left in between. The CDR3 has 16 residues. CDR3 region: CASSSAGTSPSYEQYF. The CDR3 DNA reads TGTGCCAGCAGTTCTGCCGGGACATCTCCCTCCTACGAGCAGTACTTC.

This sequence joins TRBV25-1 and TRBJ2-7; 9 nucleotides agree with TRBD1. The length of the CDR3 is 14 residues. Trimming cost V 7 bases and J 6 bases; bases outside gene matches: 10. CDR1 and CDR2 from the germline V gene are MGHDK and SYGVNS. CDR3 nucleotide sequence: TGTGCCAGCACCCGGACAGGGGTCTTCTCCGAGCAGTACTTC. As protein: CASTRTGVFSEQYF.

This chain links TRBV9 with TRBJ2-1; perhaps TRBD2 as D (6 bases). Trimming took off 0 bases at V and 4 bases at J, with 8 bases between the two ends. Germline V gene sequence: CDR1 SGDLS, CDR2 YYNGEE. The CDR3 is 14 amino acids. The CDR3 here is CASSVGDLYNEQFF. CDR3 DNA: TGTGCCAGCAGCGTAGGGGACTTATACAATGAGCAGTTCTTC.

This clone was observed a single time. DNA of the CDR3: TGTGCTACCAGCGGGAGGGCAACCACAGATACGCAGTATTTT. Residues: CATSGRATTDTQYF. V and J are TRBV6-5 and TRBJ2-3, with TRBD2 matching over 10 bases. The CDR3 spans 14 residues. Germline V gene lookup returns CDR1 MNHEY and CDR2 SVGAGI.

Here the CDR3 DNA reads TGTGCCAGCAGCTTAGTGGGGCCGGCGGTCAATGAGCAGTTCTTC. Translating gives CASSLVGPAVNEQFF. The chain has TRBV13 and TRBJ2-1; D might be TRBD1 (5 bases). CDR3 length equals 15 residues. Germline lookup yields CDR1 PRHDT and CDR2 FYEKMQ (reference sequence). V was shortened by 1 base and J by 6 bases, with 13 bases between the two germline ends.

This chain's CDR3 is CASNRRGQSNYGYTF. In DNA, the CDR3 is TGTGCCAGCAACCGAAGGGGACAGTCGAACTATGGCTACACCTTC. The chain employs TRBV6-1 and TRBJ1-2; 7 bases align to TRBD1. Trimming at V came to 7 bases and at J to 2 bases, leaving 10 bases not matched to a gene. Per the germline V gene, CDR1 is MNHNS and CDR2 is SASEGT. There are 15 residues in the CDR3.

In DNA form, the CDR3 reads TGTGCCAGTAGGCTTCGGGGACAGGGCTTAACAGAGACCCAGTACTTC. Encoded protein: CASRLRGQGLTETQYF. This rearrangement joins TRBV19 to TRBJ2-5, with 9 positions matching TRBD1. CDR3 length: 16 residues. CDR1 LNHDA and CDR2 SQIVND come from the germline V gene (reference sequence). After removal of 6 bases from V and 4 bases from J, the junction contained 12 bases not matched to a gene.

The rearrangement uses TRBV11-1 and TRBJ1-6; no firm D call. Germline V gene data show CDR1 as SGHAT and CDR2 as FQDESV (reference sequence). CDR3 size: 13 residues. V was clipped by 2 bases and J by 10 bases, with 9 bases between them. CDR3 in amino acids: CASSLSANSPLHF. The CDR3 DNA reads TGTGCCAGCAGCTTAAGCGCGAACTCACCCCTCCACTTT.

The chain has TRBV4-3 and TRBJ1-1, with 11 bases fitting TRBD1. Trimming cost V 3 bases and J 8 bases; bases outside gene matches: 2. From germline, CDR1 is LGHNA and CDR2 YSLEER. This CDR3 contains 13 residues. The DNA of the CDR3 is TGCGCCAGCAGCCAGGACAGGGGGCGGGAAGCTTTCTTT. Amino acid sequence: CASSQDRGREAFF.

J is TRBJ2-1 and V is TRBV10-3; 8 nucleotides align to TRBD1. This CDR3 comprises 16 residues. Germline V gene lookup returns CDR1 ENHRY and CDR2 SYGVKD. Trimming cost V 3 bases and J 5 bases; bases outside gene matches: 9. The CDR3 nucleotides are TGTGCCATCAGTGACCCGAAGGGGACAGGAAACAATGAGCAGTTCTTC. Protein product: CAISDPKGTGNNEQFF.

The gene calls are TRBV7-3 and TRBJ2-6, with 16 bases fitting TRBD2. CDR1 and CDR2 (germline): SGHTA, FQGTGA. Germline trimming cut 4 bases from V and 8 bases from J; bases unmatched to any gene: 8. This CDR3 comprises 18 residues. The CDR3 nucleotides read TGTGCCAGCAGCTCGCCGGGACTAGCGGGAGGGGGAACCAACGTCCTGACTTTC. Translation gives CASSSPGLAGGGTNVLTF.

This chain connects TRBV5-1 to TRBJ1-2; D not resolved. Germline V gene sequence: CDR1 SGHRS, CDR2 YFSETQ. This CDR3 region has 15 residues. V was pared by 4 bases and J by 5 bases, with 18 bases between. DNA of the CDR3: TGCGCCAGCAGCCCCCCCCAGACGGAGGAATATGGCTACACCTTC. This translates into CASSPPQTEEYGYTF.

The chain combines TRBV5-1 with TRBJ2-7, with TRBD2 as a possible D gene (6 bases). Trimming removed 3 bases from V and 0 bases from J, with 13 bases in between. The CDR3 contains 15 residues. Germline CDR1 reads SGHRS; CDR2 reads YFSETQ. CDR3 loop: CASSCWDFRSYEQYF. CDR3 sequence (DNA): TGCGCCAGCAGCTGCTGGGACTTCCGCTCCTACGAGCAGTACTTC. The entire variable domain, with the rest obtained from reference TRBV5-1 and TRBJ2-7, is as follows: KAGVTQTPRYLIKTRGQQVTLSCSPISGHRSVSWYQQTPGQGLQFLFEYFSETQRNKGNFPGRFSGRQFSNSRSEMNVSTLELGDSALYLCASSCWDFRSYEQYFGPGTRLTVT.

Here the CDR3 reads CASSASGTHQETQYF. CDR3 nucleotide sequence: TGCGCCAGCAGCGCGTCCGGGACCCATCAAGAGACCCAGTACTTC. The chain combines TRBV5-1 with TRBJ2-5; either TRBD1 or TRBD2 may fit D (5 bases each). Germline V gene data show CDR1 as SGHRS and CDR2 as YFSETQ. V lost 4 bases to trimming and J lost 2 bases, with 15 bases between them. CDR3 size: 15 residues.

The DNA of the CDR3 is TGTGCCAGCCGGGCACAGAGCCACACTGAAGCTTTCTTT. Amino acids: CASRAQSHTEAFF. V gene TRBV2 combines with J gene TRBJ1-1; D is ambiguous. The germline gives CDR1 SNHLY, CDR2 FYNNEI. The CDR3 loop spans 13 amino acids. The V and J ends lost 8 bases and 3 bases respectively, with 13 bases between them.

The rearrangement uses TRBV7-6 and TRBJ1-2, with TRBD1 identical over 7 bases. Germline V gene lookup returns CDR1 SGHVS and CDR2 FNYEAQ. The V segment lost 1 base and the J segment 5 bases; nucleotides outside the gene matches: 4. This CDR3 is 14 amino acids long. The CDR3, as DNA: TGTGCCAGCAGCTTAGGGCCAGGGGGGTATGGCTACACCTTC. Its protein is CASSLGPGGYGYTF.

The V call is TRBV5-1, the J call TRBJ2-2, with D possibly matching TRBD2 (5 bases). CDR1 is SGHRS, CDR2 YFSETQ, per germline. V was shortened by 6 bases and J by 6 bases, with 9 bases between the two germline ends. The CDR3 is made up of 12 amino acids. DNA for the CDR3: TGCGCCAGCAAGTTCGGGGCCGGGGAGCTGTTTTTT. Translating it yields CASKFGAGELFF.

This rearrangement joins TRBV5-1 to TRBJ2-5; no clear D. The CDR3 contains 15 residues. The germline V gene has CDR1 SGHRS and CDR2 YFSETQ. Trimming took 0 bases from V and 2 from J, leaving 11 bases between them. CDR3 DNA sequence: TGCGCCAGCAGCTTGGTAGACAATGGGCAAGAGACCCAGTACTTC. Translation: CASSLVDNGQETQYF.